This TCR beta chain derives from a study of shared clonotypes between healthy human individuals. Study observations and caveats: Sampling included only blood; tissue repertoires likely differ. Estimated clonotype richness was generally higher in naive than memory subsets.

Remarks on this clone: What it recognizes is unknown.

Selected positively for CCR7 and CD45RO-negative, naive CD8 cells excluded terminally differentiated effector memory CD45RA+ cells. The CDR3 totals 17 residues. V trimming: 8 bases; J trimming: 0 bases; junction bases outside the gene matches: 13. CDR1 MNHEY and CDR2 SMNVEV come from the germline V gene (reference sequence). Authors' methods: Filtering differed because ImmunoSEQ produced junction-only sequences that carried no quality scores. Assay used: immunoSEQ multiplex PCR; TCRdb lists only in-frame clones, some missing. V and J calls and clone size are given by that table; D and trimming were obtained from the DNA. The sample gives some 2,100,000 clones, approximately 94% of which show up once; 1.5% to 2% is in the top ten.

The rearrangement uses TRBV27 and TRBJ1-5, with 7 bases aligning to TRBD1. The material sequenced was naive CD8+ T cells from PBMCs. This receptor was obtained from a man aged 18 to 30 in good health. Some clones in this sample may be carry-over from other donors' samples. CDR3 nucleotide sequence: TGTGCCAGCGCCTCGGGACAGATTTACAATAGCAATCAGCCCCAGCATTTT. As protein: CASASGQIYNSNQPQHF.